This entry describes one TCR beta chain. This table comes from immunoSEQ multiplex PCR, and its TCRdb copy is limited to in-frame clones, with some not included. The table has about 220,000 clones, roughly 85% seen once. These data originate in a study of blood T cell repertoires in COVID-19. About the research overall: The United States, Italy and Spain provided the acute and convalescent COVID-19 samples.

This clonotype was sampled from an older woman with COVID-19, enrolled during active disease. Material: peripheral blood.

Here the CDR3 reads CASSRDVPGGNYGYTF. CDR3 in DNA: TGTGCCAGCAGTCGAGACGTGCCAGGGGGTAACTATGGCTACACCTTC. The gene calls are TRBV6-6 and TRBJ1-2, with 7 bases aligning to TRBD1. The germline V gene encodes CDR1 MNHNY and CDR2 SVGAGI (reference sequence). The J segment lost 1 base and the V segment lost 5 bases, leaving 10 bases of the junction unmatched. The CDR3 loop spans 16 amino acids.